Below are 24 T cell receptor beta chains sequenced from a single sample in a study of T cell repertoires in cytomegalovirus infection. MiXCR, applied by TCRdb to the reads, yields one record per CDR3 protein. The data contain about 900,000 distinct CDR3 sequences, roughly 30% of them seen just once; the ten biggest clones take up roughly 13%. The antigens of these receptors remain unknown. Sequencing used cultured CD8+ T cells from PBMCs, obtained from culture after CMV antigen stimulation. Source of these receptors: a human donor in good health (CMV status not recorded). Some clones in this sample may be carry-over from other donors' samples.

The rearrangement joins TRBV20-1 to TRBJ2-1; the match to TRBD1 covers 8 bases. The CDR3 spans 16 residues. Germline V gene lookup returns CDR1 DFQATT and CDR2 SNEGSKA (reference sequence). V lost 2 bases and J lost 0; bases outside the gene matches: 6. CDR3 sequence (DNA): TGCAGTGCTAGAAAATCCGGACAGGGCTCCTACAATGAGCAGTTCTTC. This translates into CSARKSGQGSYNEQFF.

This clonotype was seen repeatedly, ten times or more. V and J are TRBV7-8 and TRBJ2-5; D assignment may be TRBD1 or TRBD2 (5 bases each). Trimming left V 4 bases short and J 0 bases short, with 12 bases between. The germline gives CDR1 SGHVS, CDR2 FQNEAQ. The CDR3 is 15 amino acids. CDR3: CASSSPGPDQETQYF. For the CDR3, the DNA is TGTGCCAGCAGCTCCCCGGGACCCGACCAAGAGACCCAGTACTTC. Full variable domain (missing parts from reference TRBV7-8 and TRBJ2-5): GAGVSQSPRYKVAKRGQDVALRCDPISGHVSLFWYQQALGQGPEFLTYFQNEAQLDKSGLPSDRFFAERPEGSVSTLKIQRTQQEDSAVYLCASSSPGPDQETQYFGPGTRLLVL.

The chain joins TRBV24-1 to TRBJ2-1; 9 nucleotides line up with TRBD1. The CDR3 contains 16 residues. The V gene end was trimmed by 4 bases and the J gene end by 3 bases; junction bases not matched to a gene: 6. Germline-derived CDR1 and CDR2 are KGHDR and SFDVKD. The chain's CDR3 is CATSDPGQGNYNEQFF. CDR3 in DNA: TGTGCCACCAGTGACCCGGGACAGGGAAACTACAATGAGCAGTTCTTC.

The J gene is TRBJ1-2, the V gene TRBV19; D uncertain. The CDR3 is 14 amino acids. Germline V gene sequence: CDR1 LNHDA, CDR2 SQIVND (reference sequence). Trimming cost V 4 bases and J 2 bases, with 11 bases left between them. CDR3 in amino acids: CASSNSVGNYGYTF. Written as DNA, the CDR3 is TGTGCCAGTAGTAATAGCGTCGGAAACTATGGCTACACCTTC.

V is TRBV5-4 and J is TRBJ2-7, with D perhaps TRBD2 (5 bases). The CDR3 consists of 12 residues. Trimming cost V 4 bases and J 7 bases, with 12 bases left between them. The germline V gene has CDR1 SGHNT and CDR2 YYREEE (reference sequence). CDR3 sequence reads: CASSPGGQEQYF. DNA of the CDR3: TGTGCCAGCAGCCCTGGAGGCCAGGAGCAGTACTTC.

This chain joins TRBV7-9 and TRBJ2-7; D not resolved. Germline values: CDR1 SEHNR, CDR2 FQNEAQ (reference sequence). The V end was cut by 5 bases, the J end by 7 bases, with 12 bases between. This CDR3 region has 12 residues. The DNA for the CDR3 is TGTGCCAGCAGCCCCGGACCTCTGGAGCAGTACGTC. Residues: CASSPGPLEQYV.

This chain uses TRBV14 with TRBJ2-2; TRBD2 agrees at 7 bases. Trimming removed 0 bases from V and 5 bases from J; junction bases left unmatched: 9. Germline V gene sequence: CDR1 SGHDN, CDR2 FVKESK. This CDR3 is built from 17 residues. CDR3 loop: CASSQENGGFLTGELFF. The DNA for the CDR3 is TGTGCCAGCAGCCAAGAAAACGGGGGGTTCTTGACCGGGGAGCTGTTTTTT.

The chain links TRBV4-1 to TRBJ1-1; 10 positions agree with TRBD1. V trimming: 3 bases; J trimming: 3 bases; junction bases outside the gene matches: 4. The CDR3 length is 15 residues. Germline-derived CDR1 and CDR2 are MGHRA and YSYEKL. The CDR3: CASSQGTGAYTEAFF. The CDR3 region has the DNA TGCGCCAGCAGCCAGGGGACAGGGGCATACACTGAAGCTTTCTTT.

The rearrangement joins TRBV6-5 to TRBJ2-1; D not certain. The CDR3 has 15 residues. V lost 4 bases and J lost 0, with 10 bases in between. Germline loops: CDR1 MNHEY, CDR2 SVGAGI. The CDR3 bases are TGTGCCAGCAGTTTTGCCGGGCTCTCCTACAATGAGCAGTTCTTC. As protein: CASSFAGLSYNEQFF.

This clonotype came up many times. The V and J genes are TRBV4-3 and TRBJ2-1; 10 bases map to TRBD2. V dropped 0 bases and J dropped 6; count of bases not matched to a gene: 8. The CDR3 runs to 17 residues. The germline V gene encodes CDR1 LGHNA and CDR2 YSLEER. The CDR3, as DNA: TGCGCCAGCAGCCAAGATGGAAGCGGGGGGGCCGGCAATGAGCAGTTCTTC. This gives the protein CASSQDGSGGAGNEQFF.

The rearrangement links TRBV27 to TRBJ2-7; 8 bases are shared with TRBD2. The CDR3 has 14 amino acids. Germline CDR1 reads MNHEY; CDR2 reads SMNVEV (reference sequence). J was trimmed by 6 bases and V by 6 bases; bases with no gene match: 10. The CDR3 region has the DNA TGTGCCAGCAGCCTTACTAGCGGCCCCATCGAGCAGTACTTC. This encodes CASSLTSGPIEQYF.

This clonotype has just a few counts. The chain couples TRBV5-4 to TRBJ2-2; tentatively, D is TRBD1 (6 bases). Germline V gives CDR1 SGHNT, CDR2 YYREEE (reference sequence). V lost 6 bases and J lost 4, with 10 bases in between. CDR3 length equals 13 residues. The CDR3 loop reads CASTKGGTGELFF. CDR3 nucleotides: TGTGCCAGCACAAAAGGGGGCACCGGGGAGCTGTTTTTT.

This clonotype showed up many times. The chain recombines TRBV7-2 with TRBJ1-1; possibly TRBD1 for D (5 bases). Trimming stripped 2 bases from V and 7 bases from J, with 17 bases between. Germline assignment: CDR1 SGHTA and CDR2 FQGNSA. The CDR3 spans 15 residues. The CDR3 nucleotides are TGTGCCAGCAGCTTATCCAGGGTTAATTATAATGAAGCTTTCTTT. Translating it yields CASSLSRVNYNEAFF.

The DNA for the CDR3 is TGTGCCAGCAGATTCCCCGGGACAGGGACTGAAGCTTTCTTT. Translated: CASRFPGTGTEAFF. The chain carries TRBV28 and TRBJ1-1; TRBD1 matches at 9 bases. Trimming cost V 6 bases and J 5 bases; bases outside gene matches: 7. The CDR3 totals 14 residues. Germline CDR1 and CDR2: MDHEN and SYDVKM.

On this clonotype itself: It may be a read error: a sequence one base away is much more abundant. The CDR3 nucleotides are TGTGTCAGCACCCCCGATGCGGAACGGAGGGAGACCCAGTACTTC. Translated: CVSTPDAERRETQYF. This chain uses TRBV7-6 with TRBJ2-5; D possibly corresponds to TRBD2 (5 bases). Germline-derived CDR1 and CDR2 are SGHVS and FNYEAQ. The length of the CDR3 is 15 residues.

This clonotype appeared many times. The gene calls are TRBV7-2 and TRBJ2-7; D is uncertain. This CDR3 contains 13 residues. V was pared by 1 base and J by 5 bases, with 9 bases between. Germline CDR1 and CDR2: SGHTA and FQGNSA. The CDR3 reads CASSLVPLHEQYF. DNA for the CDR3: TGTGCCAGCAGCTTAGTACCCCTCCACGAGCAGTACTTC.

The sample holds a few counts of this clonotype. This rearrangement joins TRBV7-3 to TRBJ2-3; no clear D. Germline values: CDR1 SGHTA, CDR2 FQGTGA. The ends were cut back, 5 bases at V and 6 bases at J, with 21 bases in the middle. The CDR3 is 16 residues long. Written as DNA, the CDR3 is TGTGCCAGCAGCACTGGCCCCGCGGAAACTTCGGATACGCAGTATTTT. It codes for CASSTGPAETSDTQYF.

The genes are TRBV5-1 and TRBJ1-1, with D perhaps TRBD1 (6 bases). Trimming took off 2 bases at V and 7 bases at J, with 15 bases between the two ends. The CDR3 spans 14 residues. The germline V gene has CDR1 SGHRS and CDR2 YFSETQ. The CDR3 nucleotides are TGCGCCAGCAGCTTTGGGGGCCCCTACTATGAAGCTTTCTTT. Encoded protein: CASSFGGPYYEAFF. Based on the CDR3 plus reference TRBV5-1 and TRBJ1-1, the full variable domain is KAGVTQTPRYLIKTRGQQVTLSCSPISGHRSVSWYQQTPGQGLQFLFEYFSETQRNKGNFPGRFSGRQFSNSRSEMNVSTLELGDSALYLCASSFGGPYYEAFFGQGTRLTVV.

This clonotype was observed a handful of times. The chain uses TRBV12-3 or TRBV12-4 and TRBJ2-3, with 9 bases that match TRBD2. V lost 3 bases to trimming and J lost 2 bases; unmatched junction nucleotides: 3. This CDR3 contains 15 residues. Written as DNA, the CDR3 is TGTGCCAGCAGTTTTACTAGCGGGTTCACAGATACGCAGTATTTT. Residues: CASSFTSGFTDTQYF.

The chain joins TRBV12-3 or TRBV12-4 to TRBJ2-2; perhaps TRBD2 as D (6 bases). The CDR3 runs 15 residues. Trimming stripped 0 bases from V and 5 bases from J, with 10 bases between. The CDR3 bases are TGTGCCAGCAGTTTAGCGGGGGGATTGACCGGGGAGCTGTTTTTT. Its translation: CASSLAGGLTGELFF.

This clonotype was picked up many times. The chain carries TRBV7-9 and TRBJ2-7, with D tentatively TRBD1 (5 bases). Trimming took 4 bases from V and 2 from J, leaving 12 bases between them. Germline V gene data show CDR1 as SEHNR and CDR2 as FQNEAQ (reference sequence). This CDR3 has 14 amino acids. CDR3 bases: TGTGCCAGCAGCTACCAGGGCGCTCCCTACGAGCAGTACGTC. It translates to CASSYQGAPYEQYV.

This clonotype was detected only a few times. The rearrangement uses TRBV6-6 and TRBJ2-1; no firm D call. This CDR3 spans 14 amino acids. V dropped 1 base and J dropped 6 bases, with 10 bases sitting between them. From germline, CDR1 is MNHNY and CDR2 SVGAGI (reference sequence). For the CDR3, the DNA is TGTGCCAGCAGTTACTTTCTCTATCCCAATGAGCAGTTCTTC. Its protein product is CASSYFLYPNEQFF.

This rearrangement joins TRBV19 to TRBJ2-7; possibly TRBD2 for D (5 bases). Germline V gives CDR1 LNHDA, CDR2 SQIVND (reference sequence). The V end lost 5 bases, the J end lost 3 bases, and 8 bases lay between the germline ends. CDR3 size: 12 residues. The CDR3 DNA sequence: TGTGCCAGTAGTCGCGAGGGCTACGAGCAGTACGTC. This gives the protein CASSREGYEQYV.

As regards this clonotype: Because it lacks the conserved phenylalanine or tryptophan at the end, this CDR3 is likely a read error. The gene calls are TRBV10-2 and TRBJ1-3, with TRBD1 matching 9 bases. This CDR3 contains 15 residues. CDR1 WSHSY and CDR2 SAAADI come from the germline V gene. With 7 bases clipped from V and 3 bases from J, the junction kept 7 bases outside the gene matches. The CDR3 sequence is CASNPTGGRGNTIYL. As DNA, the CDR3 is TGCGCCAGCAACCCCACAGGGGGCCGTGGAAACACCATATATTTA.